The 15 T cell receptor beta chains below come from one sample, sequenced in a study of CD8 T cells in ankylosing spondylitis. MiXCR, run by TCRdb on the 5' RACE reads, gives a single entry per CDR3 protein. The sample contains around 130,000 distinct CDR3 sequences, around 9.3% of which appear only once. The sequenced sample consisted of blood, either unsorted or a sorted T cell fraction (not recorded which). These receptors all come from a male donor with ankylosing spondylitis or in good health (not recorded which).

At least ten counts were recorded for this clonotype. The chain joins TRBV5-1 to TRBJ2-3; the match to TRBD2 covers 8 bases. Looked up from germline, CDR1 is SGHRS and CDR2 is YFSETQ. V was pared by 4 bases and J by 0 bases, with 7 bases of the junction left unmatched. The CDR3 spans 16 residues. The chain's CDR3 is CASSTGLAPSTDTQYF. CDR3 DNA: TGCGCCAGCAGCACTGGACTAGCTCCGAGCACAGATACGCAGTATTTT. Supplemented by reference TRBV5-1 and TRBJ2-3, the full variable domain reads KAGVTQTPRYLIKTRGQQVTLSCSPISGHRSVSWYQQTPGQGLQFLFEYFSETQRNKGNFPGRFSGRQFSNSRSEMNVSTLELGDSALYLCASSTGLAPSTDTQYFGPGTRLTVL.

The chain is built from TRBV28 and TRBJ2-7, with D unresolved. Germline-derived CDR1 and CDR2 are MDHEN and SYDVKM. V lost 8 bases and J 1 base, leaving 6 bases between the germline ends. There are 11 residues in the CDR3. The CDR3 DNA is TGTGCCAGCGGAATTTCCTACGAGCAGTACTTC. The encoded protein is CASGISYEQYF.

This clonotype was recorded at least ten times. The V call is TRBV7-6, the J call TRBJ1-4; D is uncertain. V shed 4 bases and J shed 8 bases, with 11 bases lying between them. The germline V gene encodes CDR1 SGHVS and CDR2 FNYEAQ. The length of the CDR3 is 13 residues. The chain's CDR3 is CASSYGPVEKLFF. The CDR3 DNA sequence: TGTGCCAGCAGCTATGGGCCAGTGGAAAAACTGTTTTTT.

This clonotype has just a few counts. V gene TRBV6-1 combines with J gene TRBJ2-3, with 9 bases that match TRBD2. Unmatched junction bases numbered 7, after V lost 6 bases and J lost 6 bases. The CDR3 consists of 14 residues. From germline, CDR1 is MNHNS and CDR2 SASEGT. The CDR3 coding sequence is TGTGCCAGCAGATCTAGCGGGACTTCGGATACGCAGTATTTT. This translates into CASRSSGTSDTQYF.

This clonotype was observed at least ten times. The rearrangement joins TRBV5-1 to TRBJ1-1; D gene uncertain. Germline CDR1 and CDR2: SGHRS and YFSETQ. The V gene lost 0 bases and the J gene lost 7 bases, with 10 bases spanning the gap. The CDR3 is 13 amino acids. The CDR3 bases are TGCGCCAGCAGCTTGGACCGGGATGATGAAGCTTTCTTT. Translating it yields CASSLDRDDEAFF.

V is TRBV5-1 and J is TRBJ2-3; the match to TRBD2 covers 10 bases. CDR1 and CDR2 (germline): SGHRS, YFSETQ. The J segment lost 1 base and the V segment lost 4 bases, leaving 9 bases of the junction unmatched. This CDR3 has 17 amino acids. Here the CDR3 reads CASSLQTGTSGTDTQYF. For the CDR3, the DNA is TGCGCCAGCAGCCTTCAAACCGGGACTAGCGGCACAGATACGCAGTATTTT.

This clonotype was seen repeatedly, ten times or more. The chain recombines TRBV5-1 with TRBJ2-7, with 11 bases aligning to TRBD2. V trimming: 4 bases; J trimming: 4 bases; junction bases outside the gene matches: 4. CDR3 length: 14 amino acids. The germline V gene has CDR1 SGHRS and CDR2 YFSETQ. The CDR3 loop reads CASSPGLAVYEQYF. CDR3 DNA: TGCGCCAGCAGCCCGGGACTAGCGGTATACGAGCAGTACTTC.

This clonotype showed up just a few times. This chain connects TRBV20-1 to TRBJ2-7; D gene ambiguous. The CDR3 loop spans 18 amino acids. The germline CDR1 and CDR2 sequences are DFQATT and SNEGSKA (reference sequence). Trimming shortened V by 1 base and J by 0 bases, and 22 bases separated the two germline ends. CDR3 in amino acids: CSARGFGQEKILSYEQYF. The CDR3 region has the DNA TGCAGTGCTAGAGGGTTCGGGCAGGAAAAAATCCTCTCCTACGAGCAGTACTTC.

The rearrangement links TRBV24-1 to TRBJ2-1; the D gene is possibly TRBD1 (5 bases). The CDR3 covers 13 residues. The germline V gene encodes CDR1 KGHDR and CDR2 SFDVKD. V lost 2 bases, J lost 8 bases, and 9 bases lay in between. CDR3 DNA: TGTGCCACCAGTGATTCAAGCAGGGATGAGCAGTTCTTC. Translating gives CATSDSSRDEQFF.

There are many counts of this clonotype. This chain joins TRBV29-1 and TRBJ2-1; D might be TRBD2 (5 bases). This CDR3 has 13 amino acids. Per the germline V gene, CDR1 is SQVTM and CDR2 is ANQGSEA. V dropped 3 bases and J dropped 5 bases, with 11 bases sitting between them. The CDR3 DNA follows: TGCAGCGTTGATGTTGCGGGCGACAATGAGCAGTTCTTC. Amino acid sequence: CSVDVAGDNEQFF.

In this sample, this clonotype turned up a few times. This chain links TRBV28 with TRBJ2-3; TRBD2 matches 14 bases. The CDR3 length is 17 residues. The germline V gene has CDR1 MDHEN and CDR2 SYDVKM. V lost 5 bases to trimming and J lost 5 bases; unmatched junction nucleotides: 9. The CDR3 sequence: CASSPRTSGRIGDTQYF. In DNA form, the CDR3 reads TGTGCCAGCAGTCCCAGGACTAGCGGGAGGATTGGAGATACGCAGTATTTT.

In its sample, this clonotype was seen many times. This chain connects TRBV29-1 to TRBJ2-7; TRBD1 matches 8 bases. CDR3 length: 13 amino acids. The germline gives CDR1 SQVTM, CDR2 ANQGSEA. Trimming at V came to 6 bases and at J to 4 bases, leaving 8 bases not matched to a gene. CDR3 loop: CSVAEDRGYEQYF. The CDR3 DNA reads as TGCAGCGTGGCAGAAGACAGGGGTTACGAGCAGTACTTC.

The chain combines TRBV2 with TRBJ2-7, with D perhaps given as TRBD1 or TRBD2 (5 bases each). Trimming left V 2 bases short and J 6 bases short, with 11 bases between. The CDR3 is made up of 13 amino acids. Germline V lookup: CDR1 SNHLY, CDR2 FYNNEI. CDR3 nucleotide sequence: TGTGCCAGCAGTGAATTCGGGGCGGCCGAGCAGTACTTC. This sequence encodes CASSEFGAAEQYF.

This clonotype was seen ten or more times. The V gene is TRBV5-1, the J gene TRBJ2-4, with D tentatively TRBD2 (6 bases). CDR1 is SGHRS and CDR2 is YFSETQ in the germline V gene. The length of the CDR3 is 16 residues. The ends were cut back, 3 bases at V and 7 bases at J, with 20 bases in the middle. The CDR3 DNA reads as TGCGCCAGCAGCTCTAGACTATCGACTAGTAGCAACATTCAGTACTTC. Protein sequence: CASSSRLSTSSNIQYF.

This sequence joins TRBV20-1 and TRBJ2-3; D tentatively reads TRBD1 or TRBD2 (5 bases each). Germline assignment: CDR1 DFQATT and CDR2 SNEGSKA (reference sequence). V was pared by 6 bases and J by 1 base, with 17 bases between. This CDR3 has 15 amino acids. CDR3 protein: CSASIRGGGTDTQYF. The CDR3 nucleotides read TGCAGTGCCAGTATTCGTGGGGGTGGCACAGATACGCAGTATTTT.